A selection of T cell receptor beta chains follows, all from one sample in a study of CD8+ T cells in alopecia areata. TCRdb's table, derived via immunoSEQ multiplex PCR, lists solely in-frame clones and lacks some. The top ten hold approximately 16% of the sample, which has 180,000 or so clones, 50% to 75% seen once. This specimen was CD4+ T cells sorted from blood, taken between weeks 55 and 65, from a patient treated with tofacitinib. These receptors were obtained from a human donor with alopecia areata. Each CDR3 is given with its conserved first and last residue. A D gene is named only where the DNA matches it firmly. Clone size is shown for a subset of rows, as once, few, many or a class of expanded clone.

V: TRBV29-1
size: few
D: TRBD1
length: 13
J: TRBJ1-4
DNA: TGCAGCGTCGCGGGACAGTTTAATGAAAAACTGTTTTTT
CDR3: CSVAGQFNEKLFF

V: TRBV2
size: NA
D: TRBD1
length: 12
J: TRBJ1-2
DNA: TGTGCCAGCAGGGTTGACAGGGATGGCTACACCTTC
CDR3: CASRVDRDGYTF

V: TRBV27
size: NA
D: NA
length: 13
J: TRBJ2-5
DNA: TGTGCCAGCAGTTTGGTGGCGGGGGAGACCCAGTACTTC
CDR3: CASSLVAGETQYF

V: TRBV5-6
size: few
D: NA
length: 11
J: TRBJ2-1
DNA: TGTGCCAGCAGCTTCGAGACTGAGCAGTTCTTC
CDR3: CASSFETEQFF

V: TRBV11-2
size: few
D: NA
length: 12
J: TRBJ2-2
DNA: TGTGCCAGCAGCTCTTACACCGGGGAGCTGTTTTTT
CDR3: CASSSYTGELFF

V: TRBV9
size: many
D: NA
length: 14
J: TRBJ2-5
DNA: TGTGCCAGCAGCGTAGGACTGCCGAAGGAGACCCAGTACTTC
CDR3: CASSVGLPKETQYF

V: TRBV6-4
size: NA
D: NA
length: 11
J: TRBJ2-7
DNA: TGTGCCAGCAATGTCTCCCACGAGCAGTACTTC
CDR3: CASNVSHEQYF

V: TRBV27
size: few
D: NA
length: 15
J: TRBJ1-2
DNA: TGTGCCAGCAGTTTCGGGGGGCCGTCGTCTTTTGGCTACACCTTC
CDR3: CASSFGGPSSFGYTF

V: TRBV30
size: NA
D: NA
length: 16
J: TRBJ1-3
DNA: TGTGCCTGGAGCCCCACCGGCAGTTTCTCTGGAAACACCATATATTTT
CDR3: CAWSPTGSFSGNTIYF

V: TRBV15
size: NA
D: TRBD1
length: 15
J: TRBJ1-2
DNA: TGTGCCACCAGCAGAGATGGACAGGGAAACTATGGCTACACCTTC
CDR3: CATSRDGQGNYGYTF

V: TRBV12-5
size: few
D: NA
length: 15
J: TRBJ2-1
DNA: TGTGCTAGTGGTTTGGTAATGGAGGGCCGGGGTGAGCAGTTCTTC
CDR3: CASGLVMEGRGEQFF

V: TRBV10-2
size: few
D: TRBD1
length: 13
J: TRBJ2-4
DNA: TGCGCCAGCAGGGGGACAGGGGCGGACATTCAGTACTTC
CDR3: CASRGTGADIQYF

V: TRBV30
size: NA
D: NA
length: 14
J: TRBJ1-5
DNA: TGTGCCTGGAGTGCCGACTGGTTCAATCAGCCCCAGCATTTT
CDR3: CAWSADWFNQPQHF

V: TRBV4-2
size: few
D: NA
length: 17
J: TRBJ1-4
DNA: TGTGCCAGCAGCCAGCCAGAGAGGGGCGCAACTAATGAAAAACTGTTTTTT
CDR3: CASSQPERGATNEKLFF

V: TRBV7-6
size: once
D: NA
length: 14
J: TRBJ1-1
DNA: TGTGCCAGCAGCCCTCACCAACAGGCCACTGAAGCTTTCTTT
CDR3: CASSPHQQATEAFF

V: TRBV30
size: NA
D: TRBD1
length: 17
J: TRBJ2-2
DNA: TGTGCCTGGAGACTAGGACAGGGGGCGGTTTACACCGGGGAGCTGTTTTTT
CDR3: CAWRLGQGAVYTGELFF

V: TRBV29-1
size: few
D: NA
length: 10
J: TRBJ1-1
DNA: TGCAGCGTTGTTACGCCCGGAGCTTTCTTT
CDR3: CSVVTPGAFF

V: TRBV10-3
size: NA
D: TRBD1
length: 15
J: TRBJ1-6
DNA: TGTGCCATCAGTGAGTCCGGACAGGGCCTCACACCCCTCCACTTT
CDR3: CAISESGQGLTPLHF

V: TRBV2
size: NA
D: NA
length: 15
J: TRBJ1-1
DNA: TGTGCCAGCAGTGTTATTGGGGGTTTCGCTTCTGAAGCTTTCTTT
CDR3: CASSVIGGFASEAFF

V: TRBV5-1
size: few
D: TRBD2
length: 15
J: TRBJ2-1
DNA: TGCGCCAGCAGCCAAGACCCCAGCGGGGGGATTGAGCAGTTCTTC
CDR3: CASSQDPSGGIEQFF

V: TRBV7-2
size: NA
D: NA
length: 13
J: TRBJ1-5
DNA: TGTGCCAGCAGCTTGGCTCATATACAGCCCCAGCATTTT
CDR3: CASSLAHIQPQHF

V: TRBV7-2
size: few
D: NA
length: 14
J: TRBJ2-7
DNA: TGTGCCAGCAGCTTGATGCAGGGAAACTACGAGCAGTACTTC
CDR3: CASSLMQGNYEQYF

V: TRBV9
size: NA
D: NA
length: 12
J: TRBJ1-2
DNA: TGTGCCAGCAAGGAGGGGTACTATGGCTACACCTTC
CDR3: CASKEGYYGYTF

V: TRBV15
size: NA
D: NA
length: 19
J: TRBJ1-6
DNA: TGTGCCACCAGCAGAGAGCGACCGGACAGCCGAGGGTCGTATTCACCCCTCCACTTT
CDR3: CATSRERPDSRGSYSPLHF

V: TRBV19
size: NA
D: TRBD1
length: 15
J: TRBJ1-2
DNA: TGTGCCAGCGGACAGGGACAACGCTGGGCCTATGGCTACACCTTC
CDR3: CASGQGQRWAYGYTF

V: TRBV5-1
size: NA
D: NA
length: 12
J: TRBJ2-5
DNA: TGCGCCAGCAGCTCGAACCAAGAGACCCAGTACTTC
CDR3: CASSSNQETQYF

V: TRBV7-9
size: NA
D: TRBD1
length: 14
J: TRBJ1-2
DNA: TGTGCCAGCAGACCTGACACAGGGGACGGTGGCTACACCTTC
CDR3: CASRPDTGDGGYTF

V: TRBV29-1
size: NA
D: NA
length: 15
J: TRBJ2-1
DNA: TGCAGCGTTGATTCCGACGCCAGAGCCTACAATGAGCAGTTCTTC
CDR3: CSVDSDARAYNEQFF

V: TRBV29-1
size: NA
D: NA
length: 12
J: TRBJ1-5
DNA: TGCAGCGTGGGGGACGGCAATCAGCCCCAGCATTTT
CDR3: CSVGDGNQPQHF

V: TRBV2
size: NA
D: NA
length: 10
J: TRBJ2-1
DNA: TGTGCCAGCCGAACCAATGAGCAGTTCTTC
CDR3: CASRTNEQFF

V: TRBV2
size: NA
D: TRBD1
length: 14
J: TRBJ1-4
DNA: TGTGCCAGCAGCGCTGACAGGGGAGTGGAAAAACTGTTTTTT
CDR3: CASSADRGVEKLFF

V: TRBV7-2
size: NA
D: NA
length: 14
J: TRBJ2-5
DNA: TGTGCCAGCAGCTTAGCAGGGGCCCAAGAGACCCAGTACTTC
CDR3: CASSLAGAQETQYF

V: TRBV19
size: NA
D: NA
length: 16
J: TRBJ1-2
DNA: TGTGCCAGTAGTATCTATACGACAAGGACGGTCTATGGCTACACCTTC
CDR3: CASSIYTTRTVYGYTF

V: TRBV29-1
size: few
D: TRBD2
length: 14
J: TRBJ2-3
DNA: TGCAGCGGGAAACTAGCGGGGGCCACAGATACGCAGTATTTT
CDR3: CSGKLAGATDTQYF

V: TRBV2
size: NA
D: NA
length: 13
J: TRBJ1-1
DNA: TGTGCCAGCAGGGGACATCTGAACACTGAAGCTTTCTTT
CDR3: CASRGHLNTEAFF

V: TRBV5-1
size: NA
D: TRBD1
length: 16
J: TRBJ2-2
DNA: TGCGCCAGCAGCGGAAGACAGGGGGCTTCGGCCGGGGAGCTGTTTTTT
CDR3: CASSGRQGASAGELFF

V: TRBV30
size: few
D: NA
length: 16
J: TRBJ2-2
DNA: TGTGCCTGGAGGACTAGGACAGGAAGTATGTCCGGGGAGCTGTTTTTT
CDR3: CAWRTRTGSMSGELFF

V: TRBV9
size: NA
D: TRBD1
length: 14
J: TRBJ1-1
DNA: TGTGCCAGCAGCATGGGACAGTTGAACACTGAAGCTTTCTTT
CDR3: CASSMGQLNTEAFF

V: TRBV6-5
size: NA
D: NA
length: 15
J: TRBJ1-6
DNA: TGTGCCAGCAGTTACTCGGGCAGAAATAATTCACCCCTCCACTTT
CDR3: CASSYSGRNNSPLHF

V: TRBV5-1
size: NA
D: TRBD2
length: 14
J: TRBJ2-1
DNA: TGCGCCAGCAGGGGCGGGAGACCCTACAATGAGCAGTTCTTC
CDR3: CASRGGRPYNEQFF

V: TRBV15
size: NA
D: NA
length: 11
J: TRBJ2-1
DNA: TGTGCCACTTCCCTGGGTCATGAGCAGTTCTTC
CDR3: CATSLGHEQFF

V: TRBV15
size: NA
D: TRBD1
length: 15
J: TRBJ2-2
DNA: TGTGCCACCAGCAGAAGCCGACAGGGTATCGGGGAGCTGTTTTTT
CDR3: CATSRSRQGIGELFF

V: TRBV5-1
size: NA
D: TRBD2
length: 15
J: TRBJ2-5
DNA: TGCGCCAGCAGCTTGGGAGCGGGGCAACAAGAGACCCAGTACTTC
CDR3: CASSLGAGQQETQYF

V: TRBV4-2
size: NA
D: TRBD1
length: 14
J: TRBJ1-2
DNA: TGTGCCAGCAGCCCTGGACAGGGAGCCTATGGCTACACCTTC
CDR3: CASSPGQGAYGYTF

V: TRBV7-2
size: few
D: NA
length: 15
J: TRBJ2-5
DNA: TGTGCCAGCAGCCGGGAAAAGGGGCTGCCAGGGACCCAGTACTTC
CDR3: CASSREKGLPGTQYF

V: TRBV29-1
size: few
D: TRBD2
length: 16
J: TRBJ2-5
DNA: TGCAGCGTTGAAAGGCTAGCGGGGGGTCTCGACGAGACCCAGTACTTC
CDR3: CSVERLAGGLDETQYF

V: TRBV27
size: NA
D: NA
length: 15
J: TRBJ2-1
DNA: TGTGCCAGCAGCGGATCGGAGGCCTCCTACAATGAGCAGTTCTTC
CDR3: CASSGSEASYNEQFF

V: TRBV25-1
size: NA
D: NA
length: 14
J: TRBJ2-3
DNA: TGTGCCAGCAGTACCCTTCGGGGGAGGGATACGCAGTATTTT
CDR3: CASSTLRGRDTQYF

V: TRBV11-2
size: NA
D: TRBD1
length: 16
J: TRBJ2-1
DNA: TGTGCCAGCAGCTTAGCCGGGGACAGGGGTTACAATGAGCAGTTCTTC
CDR3: CASSLAGDRGYNEQFF

V: TRBV15
size: NA
D: TRBD2
length: 15
J: TRBJ2-1
DNA: TGTGCCACCAGCAGGACTAGCGGGGGGGCCGGAGAGCAGTTCTTC
CDR3: CATSRTSGGAGEQFF

V: TRBV7-2
size: NA
D: NA
length: 14
J: TRBJ2-7
DNA: TGTGCCAGCATAAAACGCGAGGGTTCCTACGAGCAGTACTTC
CDR3: CASIKREGSYEQYF

V: TRBV6-1
size: NA
D: NA
length: 15
J: TRBJ2-7
DNA: TGTGCCAGCATCCAAGCGGGGAAGGGGGCCTACGAGCAGTACTTC
CDR3: CASIQAGKGAYEQYF

V: TRBV1
size: NA
D: NA
length: 16
J: TRBJ2-5
DNA: TGCACCAGCAGCCCGGGGAGCGGGGGGCCCCAAGAGACCCAGTACTTC
CDR3: CTSSPGSGGPQETQYF

V: TRBV18
size: few
D: NA
length: 13
J: TRBJ1-1
DNA: TGTGCCAGCTCACCAAACGGGAACACTGAAGCTTTCTTT
CDR3: CASSPNGNTEAFF

V: TRBV7-8
size: few
D: NA
length: 13
J: TRBJ1-2
DNA: TGTGCCAGCAGCTCAGTACCTAACTATGGCTACACCTTC
CDR3: CASSSVPNYGYTF

V: TRBV9
size: NA
D: NA
length: 15
J: TRBJ1-1
DNA: TGTGCCAGCAGCGTAGGTGGCAGGATGGACACTGAAGCTTTCTTT
CDR3: CASSVGGRMDTEAFF

V: TRBV6-5
size: NA
D: NA
length: 13
J: TRBJ2-5
DNA: TGTGCCAGCAGCCCAGGGTTCCGGGAGACCCAGTACTTC
CDR3: CASSPGFRETQYF

V: TRBV4-2
size: NA
D: NA
length: 16
J: TRBJ2-7
DNA: TGTGCCAGCAGCCAAGATGGACGGGGGACCCTCTACGAGCAGTACTTC
CDR3: CASSQDGRGTLYEQYF

V: TRBV5-1
size: NA
D: NA
length: 15
J: TRBJ2-6
DNA: TGCGCCAGCAGCTTGGCGGGGGCTGGGGCCAACGTCCTGACTTTC
CDR3: CASSLAGAGANVLTF

V: TRBV7-2
size: NA
D: NA
length: 16
J: TRBJ2-2
DNA: TGTGCCAGCAGCACCAGGGGTAGTGCGAACACCGGGGAGCTGTTTTTT
CDR3: CASSTRGSANTGELFF